The sequence of this TCR beta chain was determined in a study of T cells in Graves' hyperthyroidism and ophthalmopathy. Study results and caveats: Among clonotypes expanded in thyroid above 0.001, most were also found in blood.

Between the trimmed V and J ends, which lost 1 base and 2 bases, there was a span of 9 bases. Germline V lookup: CDR1 SGHVS, CDR2 FNYEAQ. This CDR3 is 15 amino acids long. This clonotype came up many times. Its antigen is unknown. Authors of the study amplified TCR beta CDR3 regions from RNA transcripts. The HTBI primer set was used in a first-round RT-PCR of the TCR CDR3. Using its own MiXCR run on the multiplex PCR reads, TCRdb lists one record per CDR3 protein. The table shows about 840,000 distinct CDR3 sequences, with over 35% occurring only once. Source material: blood. The chain has TRBV7-6 and TRBJ1-3; unclear D gene. The clonotype was recovered from a man between 18 and 29 years old with Graves' hyperthyroidism. The CDR3 reads CASSLDRGTGNTIYF. Here the CDR3 DNA reads TGTGCCAGCAGCTTAGACCGCGGGACTGGAAACACCATATATTTT. The full variable domain, its missing parts supplied by reference TRBV7-6 and TRBJ1-3, is GAGVSQSPRYKVTKRGQDVALRCDPISGHVSLYWYRQALGQGPEFLTYFNYEAQQDKSGLPNDRFSAERPEGSISTLTIQRTEQRDSAMYRCASSLDRGTGNTIYFGEGSWLTVV.